Shown below are 16 T cell receptor beta chains from a single sample sequenced in a study of blood T cell repertoires in COVID-19. Only in-frame clones appear in the TCRdb table, and some are missing; sequencing was by immunoSEQ multiplex PCR. The table lists around 180,000 clones, 82% of them singletons, with over 9.5% in the top ten. Specimen: peripheral blood. These receptors were collected from a woman aged 80 or over with active or convalescent COVID-19.

The chain couples TRBV28 to TRBJ2-1, with 8 bases fitting TRBD2. The germline CDR1 and CDR2 sequences are MDHEN and SYDVKM. The CDR3 spans 17 residues. The V gene end was trimmed by 5 bases and the J gene end by 2 bases; junction bases not matched to a gene: 11. The CDR3 spells CASSPRSGSSPYNEQFF. The CDR3 DNA reads as TGTGCCAGCAGTCCACGAAGCGGGAGTTCCCCCTACAATGAGCAGTTCTTC.

The chain combines TRBV24-1 with TRBJ2-1; TRBD1 might be the D (6 bases). The germline gives CDR1 KGHDR, CDR2 SFDVKD. V dropped 4 bases and J dropped 2 bases, with 17 bases sitting between them. The CDR3 covers 17 residues. The CDR3 sequence is CATSDPQGRTPYNEQFF. In nucleotides, the CDR3 is TGTGCCACCAGTGACCCCCAGGGGCGAACCCCCTACAATGAGCAGTTCTTC.

The table lists this clone with a count of one. The chain couples TRBV5-1 to TRBJ2-7; 7 nucleotides line up with TRBD2. The CDR3 has 16 residues. The V gene's germline CDR1 is SGHRS and CDR2 YFSETQ. Unmatched junction bases numbered 9, after V lost 3 bases and J lost 0 bases. As DNA, the CDR3 is TGCGCCAGCAGCTCCCGTAGCGGGCTGAGCTCCTACGAGCAGTACTTC. This sequence encodes CASSSRSGLSSYEQYF.

J is TRBJ1-2 and V is TRBV30; tentatively, D is TRBD1 (6 bases). CDR1 and CDR2 from the germline V gene are GTSNPN and SVGIG (reference sequence). The CDR3 length is 13 residues. Trimming cost V 3 bases and J 6 bases, with 14 bases left between them. Here the CDR3 reads CAWRFAGGDGYTF. CDR3 nucleotide sequence: TGTGCCTGGAGGTTCGCGGGGGGCGATGGCTACACCTTC.

The genes are TRBV29-1 and TRBJ1-4, with 9 bases that match TRBD1. CDR1 SQVTM and CDR2 ANQGSEA come from the germline V gene. J gave up 7 bases and V 6 bases, and 6 bases lay outside the gene matches. The CDR3 totals 13 residues. The CDR3 DNA follows: TGCAGCGTGGCCGGGACAGGGAGTGAAAAACTGTTTTTT. The encoded protein is CSVAGTGSEKLFF.

The V gene is TRBV5-5, the J gene TRBJ2-5; D is ambiguous. The CDR3 has 12 residues. Per germline, CDR1 SGHKS and CDR2 YYEKEE (reference sequence). V lost 1 base and J lost 5, with 6 bases in between. This chain's CDR3 is CASSLSAETQYF. CDR3 in DNA: TGTGCCAGCAGCTTGAGCGCTGAGACCCAGTACTTC.

This chain joins TRBV21-1 and TRBJ2-7; TRBD1 was called by the table and not checked on the DNA. TRBV21-1 is listed as a pseudogene. CDR3 length: 15 residues. The CDR3 DNA reads as TGTGCCAGCAGCGAGCCCCGGGACAGGGTCTACGAGCAGTACTTC. Amino acid sequence: CASSEPRDRVYEQYF.

The chain carries TRBV5-4 and TRBJ2-3, with a weak D call TRBD1 (5 bases). The germline CDR1 and CDR2 sequences are SGHNT and YYREEE (reference sequence). V dropped 4 bases and J dropped 0 bases, with 6 bases sitting between them. This CDR3 is 13 amino acids long. The CDR3 sequence is CASSDRSTDTQYF. The CDR3 DNA is TGTGCCAGCAGCGACAGAAGCACAGATACGCAGTATTTT.

The chain joins TRBV5-1 to TRBJ2-6; the match to TRBD1 covers 8 bases. Trimming cost V 4 bases and J 0 bases; bases outside gene matches: 12. From germline, CDR1 is SGHRS and CDR2 YFSETQ. This CDR3 has 19 amino acids. The CDR3, as DNA: TGCGCCAGCAGCCGAATGCCGGGACAGGCGTCCTCTGGGGCCAACGTCCTGACTTTC. Encoded protein: CASSRMPGQASSGANVLTF. The full variable domain, rest sourced from reference TRBV5-1 and TRBJ2-6, is KAGVTQTPRYLIKTRGQQVTLSCSPISGHRSVSWYQQTPGQGLQFLFEYFSETQRNKGNFPGRFSGRQFSNSRSEMNVSTLELGDSALYLCASSRMPGQASSGANVLTFGAGSRLTVL.

The V gene is TRBV3-1 (or the pseudogene TRBV3-2), the J gene TRBJ1-3, with TRBD1 matching 10 bases. Per the germline V gene, CDR1 is LGHDT and CDR2 is YNNKEL (reference sequence). The CDR3 is 15 residues long. Germline trimming cut 0 bases from V and 8 bases from J; bases unmatched to any gene: 4. The CDR3 nucleotides are TGTGCCAGCAGCCAAGAATTGGGGACAGGGGACACCATATATTTT. This codes for CASSQELGTGDTIYF.

The count of this clone is one. V gene TRBV28 combines with J gene TRBJ1-2; 8 nucleotides match TRBD1. This CDR3 is built from 15 residues. J was trimmed by 6 bases and V by 9 bases; bases with no gene match: 15. CDR1 and CDR2 from the germline V gene are MDHEN and SYDVKM. The CDR3, as DNA: TGTGCCAGTATGACAGGGGACGCGAAATACGATGGCTACACCTTC. Protein product: CASMTGDAKYDGYTF.

The sample holds one count of this clone. The V call is TRBV28, the J call TRBJ2-1; 9 nucleotides match TRBD1. V lost 6 bases to trimming and J lost 4 bases; unmatched junction nucleotides: 7. Germline V lookup: CDR1 MDHEN, CDR2 SYDVKM. The CDR3 runs 15 residues. CDR3 coding DNA: TGTGCCAGCAGAGCAACAGGGGGCCGTTACAATGAGCAGTTCTTC. This gives the protein CASRATGGRYNEQFF.

The chain joins TRBV7-3 to TRBJ1-1; perhaps TRBD1 as D (5 bases). The CDR3 has 13 residues. Germline V gives CDR1 SGHTA, CDR2 FQGTGA. V dropped 5 bases and J dropped 5 bases, with 12 bases sitting between them. This chain's CDR3 is CASSKGTPTEAFF. CDR3 nucleotides: TGTGCCAGCAGCAAGGGGACTCCAACTGAAGCTTTCTTT.

The J gene is TRBJ2-1, the V gene TRBV15, with 12 nucleotides matching TRBD1. The CDR3 spans 14 residues. V lost 7 bases to trimming and J lost 8 bases; unmatched junction nucleotides: 6. Germline V gene lookup returns CDR1 LNHNV and CDR2 YYDKDF (reference sequence). The CDR3 protein is CATNRDRGRYEQFF. In nucleotides, the CDR3 is TGTGCCACCAACCGGGACAGGGGGCGTTATGAGCAGTTCTTC.

This chain links TRBV15 with TRBJ2-5; 7 nucleotides agree with TRBD1. Unmatched junction bases numbered 11, after V lost 5 bases and J lost 2 bases. CDR3 length: 16 amino acids. The germline CDR1 and CDR2 sequences are LNHNV and YYDKDF (reference sequence). The CDR3 region is CATSPNRGGAQETQYF. CDR3 coding DNA: TGTGCCACCAGCCCAAACAGGGGTGGGGCACAAGAGACCCAGTACTTC.

The V call is TRBV21-1, the J call TRBJ1-1; the DNA was not compared with TRBD1, the D call given in the table. TRBV21-1 counts as a pseudogene. This CDR3 contains 17 residues. Here the CDR3 reads CASSLLSGGLGNTEAFF. The DNA for the CDR3 is TGTGCCAGCAGCCTTCTATCAGGGGGGTTGGGGAACACTGAAGCTTTCTTT.